This entry features one T cell receptor beta chain sequence. Its antigen is not known. This record belongs to a study of long-term antiretroviral therapy in people with HIV. The CDR3 totals 16 residues. The J segment lost 4 bases and the V segment lost 3 bases, leaving 5 bases of the junction unmatched. Germline V gene sequence: CDR1 LNHNV, CDR2 YYDKDF (reference sequence). People in the study who had HIV all got their treatment in the United States. Overall study findings and caveats: Against controls, HIV repertoires showed narrower ranges of CDR3 length.

Version v3.0 of the immunoSEQ assay was performed at survey level. The protocol was immunoSEQ multiplex PCR, while the TCRdb copy is restricted to in-frame clones and leaves out a portion. The table shows around 12,000 clones, with approximately 82% occurring only once. The clonotype was recovered from a man aged 40-49 years with HIV. The starting material was unsorted PBMCs, obtained 1.2 years after starting antiretroviral therapy. The chain couples TRBV15 to TRBJ2-1; 11 nucleotides match TRBD2. This chain's CDR3 is CATSSELAGVYNEQFF. CDR3 nucleotides: TGTGCCACCAGCAGCGAACTAGCGGGGGTTTACAATGAGCAGTTCTTC.